Described below is a single TCR beta chain sequence and its context. This record belongs to a study of blood T cell repertoires in COVID-19. Study-wide background: Donors in the United States, Italy and Spain gave samples during acute or convalescent COVID-19.

In the original processing: Reference gene primer amplification yielded estimated nucleated cell counts. Measured with immunoSEQ multiplex PCR; TCRdb has only the in-frame clones, and not every one. V and J calls and clone size are given by that table; D and trimming were obtained from the DNA. This sample has approximately 220,000 clones, with approximately 83% found just once. Categorization into cohorts depended on clinical history that participants reported. All exposed participants met a person with COVID-19 within 2 weeks before entering the study. This CDR3 comprises 13 residues. Trimming removed 5 bases from V and 3 bases from J, with 7 bases in between. Germline CDR1 SGHTA, CDR2 FQGNSA.

The chain joins TRBV7-2 to TRBJ2-2; TRBD1 might be the D (5 bases). Specimen: PBMCs or T cells enriched from blood (not recorded which). This clonotype was sampled from a woman between 45 and 60 years old who had been exposed to COVID-19. Here the CDR3 reads CASSRGDTGELFF. In DNA, the CDR3 is TGTGCCAGCAGCAGGGGCGACACCGGGGAGCTGTTTTTT.